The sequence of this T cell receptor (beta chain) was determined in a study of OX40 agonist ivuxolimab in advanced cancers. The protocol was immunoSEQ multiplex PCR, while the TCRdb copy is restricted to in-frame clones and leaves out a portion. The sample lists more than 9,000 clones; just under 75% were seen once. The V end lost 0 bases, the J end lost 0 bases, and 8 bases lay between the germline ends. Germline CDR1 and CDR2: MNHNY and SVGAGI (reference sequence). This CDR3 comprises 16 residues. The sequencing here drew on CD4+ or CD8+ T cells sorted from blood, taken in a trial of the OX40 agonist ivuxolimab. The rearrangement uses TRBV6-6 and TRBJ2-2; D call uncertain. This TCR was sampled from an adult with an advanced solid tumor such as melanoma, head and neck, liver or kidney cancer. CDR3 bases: TGTGCCAGCAGTTACTCGGTCGTAGCGAACACCGGGGAGCTGTTTTTT. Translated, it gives CASSYSVVANTGELFF.